These 22 T cell receptor beta chains originate from one sample sequenced in a study of blood T cell repertoires in COVID-19. Generated by immunoSEQ multiplex PCR, the TCRdb table keeps only in-frame clones and is missing some. The table lists around 230,000 clones, roughly 80% of them singletons. Sequenced input: peripheral blood. The receptors stem from a woman of 80 years or more with acute or convalescent COVID-19.

This clone occurred a few times. The chain has TRBV7-3 and TRBJ2-5; D perhaps matches TRBD1 (6 bases). V was trimmed by 5 bases and J by 1 base, leaving 11 bases between them. The germline gives CDR1 SGHTA, CDR2 FQGTGA. The CDR3 loop spans 14 amino acids. The CDR3 loop is CASSPTGFQETQYF. In DNA, the CDR3 is TGTGCCAGCAGCCCTACAGGGTTCCAAGAGACCCAGTACTTC.

This clone was found once. CDR3 residues: CASSPRTGGSEKLFF. The CDR3 nucleotides are TGTGCCAGCTCACCACGGACAGGGGGCTCTGAAAAACTGTTTTTT. The chain has TRBV18 and TRBJ1-4; TRBD1 matches 11 bases. The CDR3 totals 15 residues. V was pared by 1 base and J by 7 bases, with 2 bases of the junction left unmatched. Per the germline V gene, CDR1 is KGHSH and CDR2 is LQKENI. Using reference TRBV18 and TRBJ1-4 for the parts outside the CDR3, the full variable domain is NAGVMQNPRHLVRRRGQEARLRCSPMKGHSHVYWYRQLPEEGLKFMVYLQKENIIDESGMPKERFSAEFPKEGPSILRIQQVVRGDSAAYFCASSPRTGGSEKLFFGSGTQLSVL.

The J gene is TRBJ1-2, the V gene TRBV3-1 (or the pseudogene TRBV3-2); D is ambiguous. There are 13 residues in the CDR3. V lost 3 bases and J lost 7, with 12 bases in between. Germline CDR1 is LGHDT and CDR2 is YNNKEL (reference sequence). As DNA, the CDR3 is TGTGCCAGCAGCCAGACGGACGGAGGTGGCTACACCTTC. Its protein is CASSQTDGGGYTF.

The chain joins TRBV19 to TRBJ2-3, with 8 bases matching TRBD2. V shed 4 bases and J 1 base; nucleotides not matched to a gene: 4. CDR3 length: 15 amino acids. The germline V gene encodes CDR1 LNHDA and CDR2 SQIVND (reference sequence). The DNA for the CDR3 is TGTGCCAGTAGTACGAGCGGGGGACGCACAGATACGCAGTATTTT. Amino acid sequence: CASSTSGGRTDTQYF. Together with reference TRBV19 and TRBJ2-3, the CDR3 gives the full variable domain: DGGITQSPKYLFRKEGQNVTLSCEQNLNHDAMYWYRQDPGQGLRLIYYSQIVNDFQKGDIAEGYSVSREKKESFPLTVTSAQKNPTAFYLCASSTSGGRTDTQYFGPGTRLTVL.

This clone has at least ten counts. The V call is TRBV27, the J call TRBJ1-6; 7 nucleotides line up with TRBD1. Per germline, CDR1 MNHEY and CDR2 SMNVEV (reference sequence). V lost 2 bases to trimming and J lost 5 bases; unmatched junction nucleotides: 3. CDR3 length: 15 amino acids. The CDR3 sequence is CASSLGQGDNSPLHF. CDR3 sequence (DNA): TGTGCCAGCAGTTTAGGGCAGGGGGATAATTCACCCCTCCACTTT.

This chain uses TRBV29-1 with TRBJ2-1; D perhaps matches TRBD2 (5 bases). Trimming cost V 6 bases and J 2 bases, with 11 bases left between them. Germline CDR1 reads SQVTM; CDR2 reads ANQGSEA. This CDR3 contains 13 residues. The DNA of the CDR3 is TGCAGCGTAGGTCGGGATACCTACAATGAGCAGTTCTTC. Protein: CSVGRDTYNEQFF.

This clone has just one count. This chain links TRBV5-1 with TRBJ2-3; the match to TRBD2 covers 9 bases. CDR1 is SGHRS and CDR2 is YFSETQ in the germline V gene. The CDR3 has 18 amino acids. J was trimmed by 0 bases and V by 0 bases; bases with no gene match: 8. In DNA, the CDR3 is TGCGCCAGCAGCTTGGTCGGGACTAGCTTCCTTAGCACAGATACGCAGTATTTT. Protein: CASSLVGTSFLSTDTQYF.

The V call is TRBV5-1, the J call TRBJ2-7; TRBD2 matches at 11 bases. The CDR3 consists of 19 residues. After removal of 4 bases from V and 3 bases from J, the junction contained 18 bases not matched to a gene. Germline CDR1 SGHRS, CDR2 YFSETQ. In DNA, the CDR3 is TGCGCCAGCAGCCCAACCGGGACTAGCGGCCTACTTGTGGGCTACGAGCAGTACTTC. It codes for CASSPTGTSGLLVGYEQYF.

The sample holds one count of this clone. The genes are TRBV11-2 and TRBJ2-3, with D tentatively TRBD1 (7 bases). CDR1 SGHAT and CDR2 FQNNGV come from the germline V gene. The CDR3 loop spans 17 amino acids. V dropped 1 base and J dropped 3 bases, with 17 bases sitting between them. The CDR3 DNA sequence: TGTGCCAGCAGCTTAGGATGGGGGGCAGGGGGGACAGATACGCAGTATTTT. As protein: CASSLGWGAGGTDTQYF.

The chain is built from TRBV5-1 and TRBJ2-2, with D perhaps matching TRBD1 (6 bases). Trimming removed 4 bases at V and 0 bases at J, with 16 bases between. CDR1 and CDR2 (germline): SGHRS, YFSETQ. The CDR3 is made up of 17 amino acids. As DNA, the CDR3 is TGCGCCAGCAGCGGAATGCCTGGACAGACGAACACCGGGGAGCTGTTTTTT. Amino acids: CASSGMPGQTNTGELFF. Complete variable domain (other parts from reference TRBV5-1 and TRBJ2-2): KAGVTQTPRYLIKTRGQQVTLSCSPISGHRSVSWYQQTPGQGLQFLFEYFSETQRNKGNFPGRFSGRQFSNSRSEMNVSTLELGDSALYLCASSGMPGQTNTGELFFGEGSRLTVL.

The V and J genes are TRBV11-2 and TRBJ2-3; 10 bases are shared with TRBD2. The CDR3 runs 14 residues. Looked up from germline, CDR1 is SGHAT and CDR2 is FQNNGV. With 5 bases clipped from V and 3 bases from J, the junction kept 2 bases outside the gene matches. Here the CDR3 reads CASSSGGGTDTQYF. The CDR3 coding sequence is TGTGCCAGCAGCAGCGGGGGGGGGACAGATACGCAGTATTTT.

V gene TRBV29-1 combines with J gene TRBJ2-7; no firm D call. Trimming took 6 bases from V and 0 from J, leaving 6 bases between them. There are 11 residues in the CDR3. Germline V gene data show CDR1 as SQVTM and CDR2 as ANQGSEA. CDR3: CSVLSSYEQYF. CDR3 bases: TGCAGCGTCTTGAGCTCCTACGAGCAGTACTTC.

The chain uses TRBV27 and TRBJ2-7; 8 nucleotides line up with TRBD1. The germline V gene encodes CDR1 MNHEY and CDR2 SMNVEV (reference sequence). The CDR3 loop spans 18 amino acids. Unmatched junction bases numbered 16, after V lost 2 bases and J lost 4 bases. Written as DNA, the CDR3 is TGTGCCAGCAGTTTAAGGGGAGACGGACAGGGTAGAGCTTACGAGCAGTACTTC. Its protein product is CASSLRGDGQGRAYEQYF.

The gene calls are TRBV7-9 and TRBJ1-1; D gene ambiguous. V was cut by 1 base and J by 3 bases, with 6 bases left in between. Looked up from germline, CDR1 is SEHNR and CDR2 is FQNEAQ (reference sequence). The CDR3 has 13 amino acids. CDR3 in DNA: TGTGCCAGCAGCTTAGTAGCGGACACTGAAGCTTTCTTT. Amino acid sequence: CASSLVADTEAFF.

This clone was recorded a few times. The J gene is TRBJ1-5, the V gene TRBV19; D is ambiguous. The germline V gene encodes CDR1 LNHDA and CDR2 SQIVND (reference sequence). The V gene lost 5 bases and the J gene lost 0 bases, with 8 bases spanning the gap. This CDR3 is 14 amino acids long. The chain's CDR3 is CASSPPYSNQPQHF. The CDR3 region has the DNA TGTGCCAGTAGTCCCCCGTATAGCAATCAGCCCCAGCATTTT.

The chain employs TRBV9 and TRBJ1-3; 7 nucleotides match TRBD1. With V trimmed by 3 bases and J by 0 bases, 3 bases remained unmatched. The CDR3 extends over 15 amino acids. CDR1 SGDLS and CDR2 YYNGEE come from the germline V gene. This CDR3 reads CASSARQGSGNTIYF. CDR3 in DNA: TGTGCCAGCAGCGCGAGACAGGGCTCTGGAAACACCATATATTTT.

This clone was recorded a few times. V usage is TRBV9 and J usage is TRBJ1-2; D might be TRBD1 (6 bases). The germline V gene encodes CDR1 SGDLS and CDR2 YYNGEE. V lost 5 bases to trimming and J lost 5 bases, with 13 bases between them. This CDR3 has 13 amino acids. CDR3 region: CASRPGGQYGYTF. In DNA form, the CDR3 reads TGTGCCAGCAGACCCGGGGGGCAATATGGCTACACCTTC.

In DNA form, the CDR3 reads TGTGCCAGCAGTTACAAAGGACAGGGCAGCTTAAATTCACCCCTCCACTTT. Its translation is CASSYKGQGSLNSPLHF. The chain employs TRBV27 and TRBJ1-6, with 8 bases fitting TRBD1. CDR3 length: 17 amino acids. Germline V gene sequence: CDR1 MNHEY, CDR2 SMNVEV (reference sequence). Unmatched junction bases numbered 12, after V lost 4 bases and J lost 7 bases.

This clone turned up a few times. This chain links TRBV5-6 with TRBJ2-1; possible D gene TRBD2, 6 bases. Trimming removed 5 bases from V and 3 bases from J, with 12 bases in between. CDR3 length equals 14 residues. Germline V CDR1 and CDR2: SGHDT, YYEEEE. The CDR3 DNA reads TGTGCCAGCAGAGACTGGGGACTCTACAATGAGCAGTTCTTC. This translates into CASRDWGLYNEQFF. The full variable domain, rest sourced from reference TRBV5-6 and TRBJ2-1, is DAGVTQSPTHLIKTRGQQVTLRCSPKSGHDTVSWYQQALGQGPQFIFQYYEEEERQRGNFPDRFSGHQFPNYSSELNVNALLLGDSALYLCASRDWGLYNEQFFGPGTRLTVL.

The V call is TRBV6-5, the J call TRBJ1-4, with a possible D match to TRBD1 (5 bases). Trimming cost V 8 bases and J 0 bases, with 10 bases left between them. The CDR3 contains 14 residues. CDR1 and CDR2 (germline): MNHEY, SVGAGI. CDR3 residues: CASGRQTTNEKLFF. The DNA of the CDR3 is TGTGCCAGCGGAAGACAGACAACTAATGAAAAACTGTTTTTT.

This sequence joins TRBV27 and TRBJ1-5, with D tentatively TRBD1 (5 bases). Germline V gives CDR1 MNHEY, CDR2 SMNVEV (reference sequence). With 1 base removed from V and 2 bases from J, the gap between germline ends came to 15 bases. CDR3 length equals 17 residues. CDR3 in amino acids: CASSLLGTGGGNQPQHF. The CDR3 DNA sequence: TGTGCCAGCAGTTTATTAGGGACGGGAGGCGGCAATCAGCCCCAGCATTTT.

To note about this clone: Other DNA sequences in the sample encode the same CDR3. CDR3 nucleotide sequence: TGTGCCAGCAGTTACTCAAGACAAGGAAACACCATATATTTT. Amino acids: CASSYSRQGNTIYF. The rearrangement links TRBV6-5 to TRBJ1-3; D ambiguous. The germline gives CDR1 MNHEY, CDR2 SVGAGI. The germline V and J ends were trimmed by 0 bases and 4 bases, with 7 bases remaining between them. This CDR3 has 14 residues.